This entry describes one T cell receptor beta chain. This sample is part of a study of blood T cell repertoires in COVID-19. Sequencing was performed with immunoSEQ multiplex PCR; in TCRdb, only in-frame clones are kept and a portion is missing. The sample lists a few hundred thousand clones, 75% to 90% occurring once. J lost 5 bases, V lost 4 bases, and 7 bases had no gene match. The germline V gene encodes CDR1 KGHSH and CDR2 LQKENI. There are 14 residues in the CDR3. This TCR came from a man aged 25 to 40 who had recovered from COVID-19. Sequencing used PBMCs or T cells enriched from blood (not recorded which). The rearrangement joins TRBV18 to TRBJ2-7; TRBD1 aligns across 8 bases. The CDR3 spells CASSLGTGPNEQYF. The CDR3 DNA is TGTGCCAGCTCACTTGGGACAGGTCCTAACGAGCAGTACTTC.